A single sample is the source of the 26 T cell receptor beta chains below, sequenced in a study of blood T cell repertoires in COVID-19. Repertoires were generated with immunoSEQ multiplex PCR, while TCRdb's copy carries only in-frame clones and drops some. Of about 180,000 clones listed, roughly 88% were seen once; the top ten hold under 3%. Sequencing was carried out using peripheral blood. Every receptor here comes from a woman aged 55-69 years with acute or convalescent COVID-19.

This chain uses TRBV15 with TRBJ2-2; D is possibly TRBD1 (6 bases). V was shortened by 3 bases and J by 9 bases, with 20 bases between the two germline ends. The CDR3 runs to 16 residues. Germline CDR1 and CDR2: LNHNV and YYDKDF (reference sequence). The CDR3 nucleotides read TGTGCCACCAGCAGCGGCCTTTGGCAGGGGACCCGGGAGCTGTTTTTT. As protein: CATSSGLWQGTRELFF.

The genes are TRBV18 and TRBJ1-1; TRBD1 matches at 9 bases. The CDR3 is 17 amino acids. Germline V gene sequence: CDR1 KGHSH, CDR2 LQKENI. V lost 3 bases to trimming and J lost 1 base; unmatched junction nucleotides: 9. The CDR3 sequence: CASSPNNRGRGNTEAFF. The DNA for the CDR3 is TGTGCCAGCTCACCTAACAACAGGGGGCGAGGGAACACTGAAGCTTTCTTT. The full variable domain, in which reference TRBV18 and TRBJ1-1 provide the parts outside the CDR3, is NAGVMQNPRHLVRRRGQEARLRCSPMKGHSHVYWYRQLPEEGLKFMVYLQKENIIDESGMPKERFSAEFPKEGPSILRIQQVVRGDSAAYFCASSPNNRGRGNTEAFFGQGTRLTVV.

The chain employs TRBV5-6 and TRBJ1-3; tentative D call: TRBD1 (5 bases). CDR3 size: 17 residues. Germline values: CDR1 SGHDT, CDR2 YYEEEE. V lost 0 bases to trimming and J lost 0 bases, with 13 bases between them. CDR3 DNA: TGTGCCAGCAGCTTGGGCCCAGGGCCGAGCTCTGGAAACACCATATATTTT. Its translation is CASSLGPGPSSGNTIYF. Drawing the rest from reference TRBV5-6 and TRBJ1-3, the complete variable domain is DAGVTQSPTHLIKTRGQQVTLRCSPKSGHDTVSWYQQALGQGPQFIFQYYEEEERQRGNFPDRFSGHQFPNYSSELNVNALLLGDSALYLCASSLGPGPSSGNTIYFGEGSWLTVV.

The table lists this clone with a count of one. The rearrangement links TRBV14 to TRBJ2-7; 8 nucleotides align to TRBD1. The J segment lost 7 bases and the V segment lost 3 bases, leaving 11 bases of the junction unmatched. CDR3 length: 15 amino acids. The germline CDR1 and CDR2 sequences are SGHDN and FVKESK. CDR3 coding DNA: TGTGCCAGCAGCCACCCTCGGACAGGGCTCGAGGAGCAGTACTTC. Protein: CASSHPRTGLEEQYF.

This chain uses TRBV12-5 with TRBJ2-5; 15 nucleotides align to TRBD2. CDR1 LGHNT and CDR2 FRNRAP come from the germline V gene. This CDR3 has 16 amino acids. V shed 5 bases and J 5 bases; nucleotides not matched to a gene: 6. This CDR3 is CASGLGLAGGRETQYF. As DNA, the CDR3 is TGTGCTAGTGGTCTGGGACTAGCGGGGGGCAGGGAGACCCAGTACTTC.

The chain carries TRBV19 and TRBJ2-3, with 9 bases identical to TRBD1. The CDR3 is 15 residues long. J was trimmed by 6 bases and V by 5 bases; bases with no gene match: 9. Germline lookup yields CDR1 LNHDA and CDR2 SQIVND (reference sequence). CDR3 amino acids: CASSPGDRDVDTQYF. The CDR3 region has the DNA TGTGCCAGTAGTCCCGGGGACAGGGACGTGGATACGCAGTATTTT.

The gene calls are TRBV15 and TRBJ2-2; 7 nucleotides match TRBD2. Germline V lookup: CDR1 LNHNV, CDR2 YYDKDF (reference sequence). V shed 5 bases, J shed 5 bases, and the junction held 8 bases outside the gene matches. The CDR3 extends over 15 amino acids. The CDR3: CATSRAGSTTGELFF. CDR3 DNA sequence: TGTGCCACCAGCCGAGCGGGGTCGACGACCGGGGAGCTGTTTTTT.

There are many counts of this clone. This chain connects TRBV19 to TRBJ2-3; D possibly corresponds to TRBD2 (5 bases). Germline assignment: CDR1 LNHDA and CDR2 SQIVND (reference sequence). V lost 11 bases, J lost 0 bases, and 18 bases lay in between. The CDR3 covers 15 residues. CDR3 amino acids: CASNMGDASTDTQYF. In nucleotides, the CDR3 is TGTGCCTCTAATATGGGAGATGCTAGCACAGATACGCAGTATTTT.

The CDR3 reads CASSARHGTGVYEQYF. The CDR3 DNA follows: TGTGCCAGCAGTGCTCGCCACGGGACAGGGGTATACGAGCAGTACTTC. The chain carries TRBV27 and TRBJ2-7, with TRBD1 identical over 10 bases. J gave up 4 bases and V 5 bases, and 11 bases lay outside the gene matches. The CDR3 totals 16 residues. The germline gives CDR1 MNHEY, CDR2 SMNVEV (reference sequence).

The V call is TRBV2, the J call TRBJ1-4, with 8 bases aligning to TRBD1. CDR1 SNHLY and CDR2 FYNNEI come from the germline V gene. The trim removed 6 bases at V and 7 bases at J, leaving 7 bases unmatched. CDR3 size: 14 residues. The CDR3 protein is CASRDTGGVEKLFF. DNA of the CDR3: TGTGCCAGCAGAGATACAGGGGGGGTTGAAAAACTGTTTTTT.

This clone was detected only once. This chain connects TRBV9 to TRBJ2-7; TRBD1 might be the D (6 bases). Germline loops: CDR1 SGDLS, CDR2 YYNGEE. The V gene lost 3 bases and the J gene lost 0 bases, with 10 bases spanning the gap. The CDR3 runs to 14 residues. The CDR3 sequence is CASSAGQSSYEQYF. DNA for the CDR3: TGTGCCAGCAGCGCCGGACAGAGCTCCTACGAGCAGTACTTC.

The J gene is TRBJ1-5, the V gene TRBV5-5; TRBD1 matches at 9 bases. Germline assignment: CDR1 SGHKS and CDR2 YYEKEE (reference sequence). Losses at the gene ends were 4 bases for V and 6 bases for J; bases not matched to a gene: 8. The CDR3 has 15 amino acids. DNA of the CDR3: TGTGCCAGCAGCCGGCCGGGACAGGGCGCTCAGCCCCAGCATTTT. This encodes CASSRPGQGAQPQHF.

The rearrangement uses TRBV7-2 and TRBJ1-3; D not certain. This CDR3 is built from 16 residues. Trimming stripped 5 bases from V and 4 bases from J, with 18 bases between. Germline V gene data show CDR1 as SGHTA and CDR2 as FQGNSA. For the CDR3, the DNA is TGTGCCAGCAGCATCACCTTACTGTCTGCGGGAAACACCATATATTTT. Amino acid sequence: CASSITLLSAGNTIYF.

Only a few counts were recorded for this clone. The chain uses TRBV18 and TRBJ1-1, with a tentative D call TRBD1 (5 bases). The germline CDR1 and CDR2 sequences are KGHSH and LQKENI. V was trimmed by 6 bases and J by 7 bases, leaving 15 bases between them. There are 13 residues in the CDR3. The CDR3 reads CASSGPQGGEAFF. In DNA form, the CDR3 reads TGTGCCAGCTCCGGTCCCCAGGGAGGTGAAGCTTTCTTT.

Here the CDR3 reads CASSWDIPTGELFF. The CDR3 nucleotides are TGTGCCAGCAGCTGGGACATCCCCACCGGGGAGCTGTTTTTT. This chain uses TRBV7-2 with TRBJ2-2; maybe TRBD1 (6 bases). Deletions cut 4 bases from V and 4 bases from J, with 10 bases between. This CDR3 contains 14 residues. CDR1 is SGHTA, CDR2 FQGNSA, per germline.

The chain carries TRBV9 and TRBJ1-6; TRBD1 is a possible D gene (6 bases). The V end lost 0 bases, the J end lost 10 bases, and 17 bases lay between the germline ends. The CDR3 extends over 16 amino acids. From germline, CDR1 is SGDLS and CDR2 YYNGEE. In DNA, the CDR3 is TGTGCCAGCAGCGTAGAGACGGGCAGGGGAGGGTCACCCCTCCACTTT. It specifies CASSVETGRGGSPLHF.

J is TRBJ1-4 and V is TRBV5-8, with 7 bases that match TRBD1. CDR1 and CDR2 from the germline V gene are SGHTS and YDEGEE. Losses at the gene ends were 1 base for V and 7 bases for J; bases not matched to a gene: 7. The CDR3 contains 15 residues. CDR3 region: CASSLLRGRPEKLFF. CDR3 coding DNA: TGTGCCAGCAGCTTGTTGAGGGGGCGTCCTGAAAAACTGTTTTTT.

The genes are TRBV6-6 and TRBJ1-1, with TRBD1 identical over 11 bases. V gave up 4 bases and J gave up 5 bases; unmatched junction bases: 6. The CDR3 is 15 amino acids. Germline CDR1 and CDR2: MNHNY and SVGAGI (reference sequence). The CDR3 protein is CASSSRGQGATEAFF. CDR3 nucleotide sequence: TGTGCCAGCAGTTCCCGAGGACAGGGGGCTACTGAAGCTTTCTTT.

This clone was seen a few times. The J gene is TRBJ2-3, the V gene TRBV7-2; TRBD2 aligns across 8 bases. J gave up 4 bases and V 0 bases, and 3 bases lay outside the gene matches. Germline CDR1 reads SGHTA; CDR2 reads FQGNSA. CDR3 length equals 15 residues. In DNA form, the CDR3 reads TGTGCCAGCAGCTTAGCTCCTAGCGGGCCAGATACGCAGTATTTT. The encoded protein is CASSLAPSGPDTQYF.

The chain combines TRBV7-8 with TRBJ1-5; unclear D gene. Germline V CDR1 and CDR2: SGHVS, FQNEAQ. This CDR3 comprises 13 residues. Trimming removed 2 bases from V and 7 bases from J, with 9 bases in between. The CDR3 protein is CASSLFEGQPQHF. The CDR3 bases are TGTGCCAGCAGCTTATTCGAGGGACAGCCCCAGCATTTT.

This clone was seen a handful of times. The J gene is TRBJ2-2, the V gene TRBV4-1; TRBD1 aligns across 7 bases. CDR3 size: 18 residues. CDR1 MGHRA and CDR2 YSYEKL come from the germline V gene. The ends lost 2 bases at V and 4 bases at J; junction bases unmatched: 13. CDR3 nucleotides: TGCGCCAGCAGCCAAAGACAGGGTCGGAGCTCGGTCACCGGGGAGCTGTTTTTT. This codes for CASSQRQGRSSVTGELFF.

The V gene is TRBV19, the J gene TRBJ2-3; maybe TRBD1 (5 bases). The CDR3 contains 17 residues. CDR1 LNHDA and CDR2 SQIVND come from the germline V gene (reference sequence). Between the trimmed V and J ends, which lost 8 bases and 1 base, there was a span of 22 bases. This CDR3 reads CASLGRTPHSRTDTQYF. The CDR3 bases are TGTGCCAGTTTGGGCAGGACACCCCATTCTCGCACAGATACGCAGTATTTT.

The chain carries TRBV4-3 and TRBJ2-3; 8 bases agree with TRBD1. V gave up 5 bases and J gave up 1 base; unmatched junction bases: 2. Germline CDR1 reads LGHNA; CDR2 reads YSLEER. The CDR3 covers 14 residues. CDR3 protein: CASSEDRGTDTQYF. Written as DNA, the CDR3 is TGCGCCAGCAGCGAGGACAGGGGCACAGATACGCAGTATTTT.

This chain connects TRBV6-5 to TRBJ1-3; D may be TRBD1 (6 bases). This CDR3 is 15 amino acids long. Germline CDR1 MNHEY, CDR2 SVGAGI. The V end lost 7 bases, the J end lost 2 bases, and 15 bases lay between the germline ends. CDR3 loop: CASTYRAGTGNTIYF. DNA of the CDR3: TGTGCCAGCACCTACAGGGCAGGGACTGGAAACACCATATATTTT.

The chain links TRBV5-1 to TRBJ1-2; D is perhaps TRBD1 (5 bases). The CDR3 runs 15 residues. Germline loops: CDR1 SGHRS, CDR2 YFSETQ. The V end lost 1 base, the J end lost 8 bases, and 18 bases lay between the germline ends. CDR3 nucleotide sequence: TGCGCCAGCAGCTTGACCGACAGCCCTGGGGCCGGCTACACCTTC. This encodes CASSLTDSPGAGYTF. Using reference TRBV5-1 and TRBJ1-2 for the parts outside the CDR3, the full variable domain is KAGVTQTPRYLIKTRGQQVTLSCSPISGHRSVSWYQQTPGQGLQFLFEYFSETQRNKGNFPGRFSGRQFSNSRSEMNVSTLELGDSALYLCASSLTDSPGAGYTFGSGTRLTVV.

This chain joins TRBV4-3 and TRBJ1-1; TRBD1 agrees at 7 bases. The CDR3 is 16 amino acids. Germline CDR1 and CDR2: LGHNA and YSLEER. J lost 3 bases, V lost 1 base, and 8 bases had no gene match. The CDR3 reads CASSQVRGRGDTEAFF. CDR3 bases: TGCGCCAGCAGCCAAGTTAGGGGGCGAGGGGACACTGAAGCTTTCTTT.